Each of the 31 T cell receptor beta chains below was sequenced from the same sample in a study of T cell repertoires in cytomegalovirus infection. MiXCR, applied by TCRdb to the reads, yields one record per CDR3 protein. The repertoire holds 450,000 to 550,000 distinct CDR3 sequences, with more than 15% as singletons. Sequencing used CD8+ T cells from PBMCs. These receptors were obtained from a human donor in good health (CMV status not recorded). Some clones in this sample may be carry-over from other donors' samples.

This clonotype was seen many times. CDR3 amino acids: CASSPSRSGADTQYF. The CDR3 nucleotides are TGTGCCAGCAGCCCTTCCCGCAGCGGCGCAGATACGCAGTATTTT. V is TRBV7-9 and J is TRBJ2-3; D may be TRBD2 (5 bases). In germline, CDR1 is SEHNR, CDR2 FQNEAQ (reference sequence). Trimming removed 5 bases at V and 4 bases at J, with 16 bases between. This CDR3 contains 15 residues.

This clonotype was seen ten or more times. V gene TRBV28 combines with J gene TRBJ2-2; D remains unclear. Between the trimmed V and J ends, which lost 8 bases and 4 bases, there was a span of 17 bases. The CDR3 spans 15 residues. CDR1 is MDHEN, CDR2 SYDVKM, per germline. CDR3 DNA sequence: TGTGCCAGCCTCAAGGCTATGCTTGGCACCGGGGAGCTGTTTTTT. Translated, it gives CASLKAMLGTGELFF.

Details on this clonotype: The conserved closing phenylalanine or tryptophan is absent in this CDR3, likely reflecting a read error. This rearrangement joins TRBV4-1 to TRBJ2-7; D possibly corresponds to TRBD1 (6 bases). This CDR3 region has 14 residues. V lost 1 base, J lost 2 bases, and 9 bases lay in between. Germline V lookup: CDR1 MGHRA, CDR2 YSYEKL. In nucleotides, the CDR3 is TGCGCCAGCAGCCAAGGAACAGGGACCTACGAGCAGTACTTA. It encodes CASSQGTGTYEQYL.

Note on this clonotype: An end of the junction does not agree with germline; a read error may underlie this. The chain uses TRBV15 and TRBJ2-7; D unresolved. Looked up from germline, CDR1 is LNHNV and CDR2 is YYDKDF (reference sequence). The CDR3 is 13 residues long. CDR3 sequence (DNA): TGTGCCACCAGCAGGTACCTCTCCTACAAGCAGTACTTC. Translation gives CATSRYLSYKQYF.

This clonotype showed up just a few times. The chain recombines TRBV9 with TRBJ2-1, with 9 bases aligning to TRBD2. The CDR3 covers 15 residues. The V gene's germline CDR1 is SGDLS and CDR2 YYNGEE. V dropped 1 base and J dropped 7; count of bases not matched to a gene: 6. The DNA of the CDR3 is TGTGCCAGCAGCGTACGGCTAGCGGGATGGAATGAGCAGTTCTTC. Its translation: CASSVRLAGWNEQFF.

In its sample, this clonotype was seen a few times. The CDR3 here is CASSLGRGGYTEAFF. CDR3 DNA sequence: TGTGCCAGCAGTTTAGGAAGGGGGGGCTACACTGAAGCTTTCTTT. The V and J genes are TRBV27 and TRBJ1-1; possibly TRBD1 for D (6 bases). Germline V gene lookup returns CDR1 MNHEY and CDR2 SMNVEV (reference sequence). V was trimmed by 2 bases and J by 3 bases, leaving 13 bases between them. The CDR3 sequence is 15 residues long.

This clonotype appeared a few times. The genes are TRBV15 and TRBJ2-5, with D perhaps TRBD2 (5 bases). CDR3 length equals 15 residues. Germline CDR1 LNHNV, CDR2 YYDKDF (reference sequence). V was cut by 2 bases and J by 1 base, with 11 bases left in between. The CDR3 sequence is CATSRSRGPQETQYF. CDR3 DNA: TGTGCCACCAGCAGAAGTCGAGGGCCCCAAGAGACCCAGTACTTC.

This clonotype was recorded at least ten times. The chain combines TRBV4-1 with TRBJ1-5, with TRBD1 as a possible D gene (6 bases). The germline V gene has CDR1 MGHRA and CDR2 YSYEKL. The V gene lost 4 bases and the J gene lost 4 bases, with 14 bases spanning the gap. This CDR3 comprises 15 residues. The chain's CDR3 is CASSRQQGSNQPQHF. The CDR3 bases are TGCGCCAGCAGCCGACAACAGGGATCTAATCAGCCCCAGCATTTT.

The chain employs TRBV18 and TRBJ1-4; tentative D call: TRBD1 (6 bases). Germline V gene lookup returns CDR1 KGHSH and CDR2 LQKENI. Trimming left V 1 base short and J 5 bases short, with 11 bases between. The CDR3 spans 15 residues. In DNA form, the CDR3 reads TGTGCCAGCTCACCACGGGGGCAGGGGAATGAAAAACTGTTTTTT. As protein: CASSPRGQGNEKLFF.

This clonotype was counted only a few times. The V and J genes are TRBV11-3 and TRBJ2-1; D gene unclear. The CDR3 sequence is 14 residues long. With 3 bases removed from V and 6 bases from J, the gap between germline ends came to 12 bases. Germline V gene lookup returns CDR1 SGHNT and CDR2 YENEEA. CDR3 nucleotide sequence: TGTGCCAGCAGCTTTCCGGGCAACTCCAATGAGCAGTTCTTC. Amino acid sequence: CASSFPGNSNEQFF.

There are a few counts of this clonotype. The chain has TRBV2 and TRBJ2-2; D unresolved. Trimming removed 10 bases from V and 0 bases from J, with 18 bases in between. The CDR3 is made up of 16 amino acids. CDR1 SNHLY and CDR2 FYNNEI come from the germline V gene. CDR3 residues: CAIPFRGDANTGELFF. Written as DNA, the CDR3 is TGTGCCATCCCCTTCCGTGGAGACGCGAACACCGGGGAGCTGTTTTTT.

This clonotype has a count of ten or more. CDR3 region: CASGSLGLAHTQYF. CDR3 in DNA: TGTGCTAGTGGTTCGCTGGGACTAGCTCATACGCAGTATTTT. The chain recombines TRBV12-5 with TRBJ2-3; 9 nucleotides align to TRBD2. V was clipped by 4 bases and J by 7 bases; unmatched bases: 6. The CDR3 runs 14 residues. Germline V CDR1 and CDR2: LGHNT, FRNRAP.

The CDR3 DNA reads TGTGCCAGCAGGGGAGGGAGGGCGGAACAAGAGACCCAGTACTTC. It specifies CASRGGRAEQETQYF. This chain uses TRBV6-1 with TRBJ2-5; 7 nucleotides align to TRBD2. V gave up 6 bases and J gave up 2 bases; unmatched junction bases: 9. The CDR3 extends over 15 amino acids. Germline CDR1 reads MNHNS; CDR2 reads SASEGT.

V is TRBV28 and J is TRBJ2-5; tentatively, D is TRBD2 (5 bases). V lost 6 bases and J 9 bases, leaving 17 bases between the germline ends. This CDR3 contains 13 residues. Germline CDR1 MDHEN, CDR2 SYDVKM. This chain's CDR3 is CASSVRGDGAQYF. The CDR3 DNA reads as TGTGCCAGCAGCGTTAGAGGAGACGGGGCCCAGTACTTC.

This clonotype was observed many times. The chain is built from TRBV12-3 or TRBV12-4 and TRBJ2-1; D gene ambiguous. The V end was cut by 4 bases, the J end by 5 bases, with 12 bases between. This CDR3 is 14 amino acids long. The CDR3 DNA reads TGTGCCAGCAGTTCCGTGGCCGTGAACAATGAGCAGTTCTTC. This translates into CASSSVAVNNEQFF.

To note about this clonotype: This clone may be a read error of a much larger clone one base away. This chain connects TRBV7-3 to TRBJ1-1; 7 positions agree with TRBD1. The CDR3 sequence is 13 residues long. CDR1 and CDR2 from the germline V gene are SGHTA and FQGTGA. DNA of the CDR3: TGTGCCAGCAGGGGGGACAGTAACACTGTAGCTTTCTTT. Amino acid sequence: CASRGDSNTVAFF.

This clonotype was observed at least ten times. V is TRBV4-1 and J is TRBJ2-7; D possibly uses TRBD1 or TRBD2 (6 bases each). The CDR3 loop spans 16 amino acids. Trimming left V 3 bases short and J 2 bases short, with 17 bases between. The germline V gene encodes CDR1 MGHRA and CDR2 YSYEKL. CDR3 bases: TGCGCCAGCAGCCAGGGGGGCGGGGACCGAGCCTACGAGCAGTACTTC. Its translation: CASSQGGGDRAYEQYF.

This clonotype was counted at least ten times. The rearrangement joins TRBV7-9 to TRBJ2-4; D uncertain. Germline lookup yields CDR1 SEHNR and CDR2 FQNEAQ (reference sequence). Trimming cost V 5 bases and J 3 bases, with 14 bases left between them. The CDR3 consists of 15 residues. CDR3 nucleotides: TGTGCCAGCAGCCCAAGTAGTATTGACAAAAACATTCAGTACTTC. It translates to CASSPSSIDKNIQYF. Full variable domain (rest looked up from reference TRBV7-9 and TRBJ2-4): DTGVSQNPRHKITKRGQNVTFRCDPISEHNRLYWYRQTLGQGPEFLTYFQNEAQLEKSRLLSDRFSAERPKGSFSTLEIQRTEQGDSAMYLCASSPSSIDKNIQYFGAGTRLSVL.

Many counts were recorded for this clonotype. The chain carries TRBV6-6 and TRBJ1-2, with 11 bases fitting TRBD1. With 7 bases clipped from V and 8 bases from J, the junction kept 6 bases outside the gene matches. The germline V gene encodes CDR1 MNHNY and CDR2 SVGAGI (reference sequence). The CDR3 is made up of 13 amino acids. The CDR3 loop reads CASIPDRGQGYTF. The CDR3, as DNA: TGTGCCAGCATTCCGGACAGGGGGCAGGGCTACACCTTC.

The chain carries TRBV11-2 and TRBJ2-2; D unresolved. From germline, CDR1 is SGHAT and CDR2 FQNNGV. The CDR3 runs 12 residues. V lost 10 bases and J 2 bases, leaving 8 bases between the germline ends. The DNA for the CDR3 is TGTGCCACCCCGAGAAACACCGGGGAGCTGTTTTTT. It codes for CATPRNTGELFF.

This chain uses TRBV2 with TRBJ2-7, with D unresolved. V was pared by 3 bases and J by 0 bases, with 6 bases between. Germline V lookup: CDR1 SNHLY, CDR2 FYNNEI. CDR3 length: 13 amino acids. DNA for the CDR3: TGTGCCAGCAGTGAGGTTAGCTCCTACGAGCAGTACTTC. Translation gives CASSEVSSYEQYF.

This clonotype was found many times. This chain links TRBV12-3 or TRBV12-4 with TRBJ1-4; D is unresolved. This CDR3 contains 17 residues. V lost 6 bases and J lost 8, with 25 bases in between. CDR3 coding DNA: TGTGCCAGCAGCCTCGGGCTACGCGAGGTGGGAGGGGAAAAACTGTTTTTT. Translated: CASSLGLREVGGEKLFF.

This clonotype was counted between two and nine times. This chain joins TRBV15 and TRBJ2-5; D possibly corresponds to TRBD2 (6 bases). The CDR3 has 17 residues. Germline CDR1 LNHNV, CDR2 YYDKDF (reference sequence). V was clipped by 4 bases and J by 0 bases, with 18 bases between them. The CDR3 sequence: CATSTVHFGTYQETQYF. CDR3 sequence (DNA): TGTGCCACCAGCACAGTTCACTTCGGGACTTACCAAGAGACCCAGTACTTC.

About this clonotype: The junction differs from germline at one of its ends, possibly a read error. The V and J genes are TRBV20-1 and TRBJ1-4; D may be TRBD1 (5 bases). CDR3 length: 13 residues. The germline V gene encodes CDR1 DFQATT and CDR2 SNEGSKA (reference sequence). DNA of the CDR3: TGCAATGCTAGTTGGGTGGGGGATGAAAAACTGTTTTTT. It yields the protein CNASWVGDEKLFF.

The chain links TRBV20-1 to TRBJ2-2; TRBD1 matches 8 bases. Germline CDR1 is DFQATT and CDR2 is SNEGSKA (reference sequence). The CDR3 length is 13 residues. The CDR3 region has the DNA TGCGAGGAAAAAGGACAGGGCCCCGGGGAGCTGTTTTTT. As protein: CEEKGQGPGELFF.

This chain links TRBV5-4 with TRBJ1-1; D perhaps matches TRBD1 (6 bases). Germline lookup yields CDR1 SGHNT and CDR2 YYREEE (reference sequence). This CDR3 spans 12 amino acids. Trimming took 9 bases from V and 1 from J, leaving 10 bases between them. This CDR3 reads CATSTGNTEAFF. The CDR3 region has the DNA TGTGCCACCTCGACAGGGAACACTGAAGCTTTCTTT. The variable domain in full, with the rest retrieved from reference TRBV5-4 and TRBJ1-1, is ETGVTQSPTHLIKTRGQQVTLRCSSQSGHNTVSWYQQALGQGPQFIFQYYREEENGRGNFPPRFSGLQFPNYSSELNVNALELDDSALYLCATSTGNTEAFFGQGTRLTVV.

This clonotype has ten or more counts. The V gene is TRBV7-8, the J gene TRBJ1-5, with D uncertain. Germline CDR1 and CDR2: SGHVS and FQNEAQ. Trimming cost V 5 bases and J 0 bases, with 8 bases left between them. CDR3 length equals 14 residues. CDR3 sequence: CASSPEGSNQPQHF. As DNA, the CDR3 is TGTGCCAGCAGCCCCGAAGGTAGCAATCAGCCCCAGCATTTT.

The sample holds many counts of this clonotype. The CDR3 protein is CASSPIGVPYEQYF. The CDR3 DNA is TGTGCCAGCAGCCCAATCGGGGTCCCTTACGAGCAGTACTTC. The rearrangement joins TRBV7-9 to TRBJ2-7; possibly TRBD2 for D (5 bases). This CDR3 contains 14 residues. V was clipped by 5 bases and J by 4 bases, with 15 bases between them. CDR1 SEHNR and CDR2 FQNEAQ come from the germline V gene (reference sequence).

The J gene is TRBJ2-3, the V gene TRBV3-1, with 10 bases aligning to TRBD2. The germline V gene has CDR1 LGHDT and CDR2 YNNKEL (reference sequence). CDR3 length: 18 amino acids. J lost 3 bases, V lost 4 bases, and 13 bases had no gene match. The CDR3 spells CASSPEGSGGPRTDTQYF. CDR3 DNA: TGTGCCAGCAGCCCCGAGGGTAGCGGGGGGCCAAGGACAGATACGCAGTATTTT.

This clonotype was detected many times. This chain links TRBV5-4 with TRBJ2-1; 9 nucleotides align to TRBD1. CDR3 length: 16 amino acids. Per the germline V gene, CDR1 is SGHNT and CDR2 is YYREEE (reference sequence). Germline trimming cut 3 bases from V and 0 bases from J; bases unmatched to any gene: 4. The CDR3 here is CASSSGTGSSYNEQFF. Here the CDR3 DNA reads TGTGCCAGCAGCTCCGGGACAGGGAGCTCCTACAATGAGCAGTTCTTC.

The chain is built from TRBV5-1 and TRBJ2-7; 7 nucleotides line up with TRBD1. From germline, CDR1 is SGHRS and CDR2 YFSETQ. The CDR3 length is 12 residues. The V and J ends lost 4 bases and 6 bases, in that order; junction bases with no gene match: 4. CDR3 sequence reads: CASSRDSSEQYF. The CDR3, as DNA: TGCGCCAGCAGCCGGGACAGTTCCGAGCAGTACTTC.